The sequence of this T cell receptor beta chain was determined in a study of blood T cell repertoires in COVID-19. Overall study: Both acute and convalescent COVID-19 samples were obtained from the United States, Italy and Spain. From T cells, B-cell-depleted T cells, or PBMCs came the material, which was cDNA or gDNA.

Sequencing was performed with immunoSEQ multiplex PCR; in TCRdb, only in-frame clones are kept and a portion is missing. The sample includes tens of thousands of clones, around 84% of them seen just once. Per germline, CDR1 SEHNR and CDR2 FQNEAQ (reference sequence). This CDR3 is 16 amino acids long. V lost 5 bases, J lost 5 bases, and 9 bases stayed unmatched. The chain uses TRBV7-9 and TRBJ2-1; TRBD1 agrees at 10 bases. The sequenced material came from peripheral blood. The receptor's source is a man between 45 and 60 years old with active or convalescent COVID-19. In nucleotides, the CDR3 is TGTGCCAGCAGCGAGCGGGACAGGGGAAGGAACAATGAGCAGTTCTTC. This codes for CASSERDRGRNNEQFF.